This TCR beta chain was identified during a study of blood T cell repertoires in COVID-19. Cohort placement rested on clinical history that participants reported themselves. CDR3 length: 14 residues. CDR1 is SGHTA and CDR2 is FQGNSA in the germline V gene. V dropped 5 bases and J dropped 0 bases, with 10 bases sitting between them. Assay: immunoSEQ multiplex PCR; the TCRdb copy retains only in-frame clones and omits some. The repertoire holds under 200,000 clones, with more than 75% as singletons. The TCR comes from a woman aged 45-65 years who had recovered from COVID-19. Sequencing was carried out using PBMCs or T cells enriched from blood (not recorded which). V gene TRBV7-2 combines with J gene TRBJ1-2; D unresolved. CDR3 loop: CASSPEFSNYGYTF. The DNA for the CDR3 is TGTGCCAGCAGCCCAGAATTTTCTAACTATGGCTACACCTTC. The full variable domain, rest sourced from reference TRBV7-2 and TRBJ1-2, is GAGVSQSPSNKVTEKGKDVELRCDPISGHTALYWYRQSLGQGLEFLIYFQGNSAPDKSGLPSDRFSAERTGGSVSTLTIQRTQQEDSAVYLCASSPEFSNYGYTFGSGTRLTVV.